The 18 T cell receptor beta chains below all came from one sample that was sequenced in a study of shared T cell receptors in the human thymus (dated by TCRdb to 2020 to 2022). Libraries were prepared through the immunoSEQ multiplex PCR assay. TCRdb carries this immuneACCESS record with in-frame sequences only. Its versions omit some clonotypes, under half of them owing to an unresolved V gene in the studies checked, with the rest unexplained. This sample lists 500,000 to 850,000 clones; around 87% were detected once. 0.0094% of the sample lies in the top ten. These data are also associated with another study on human thymus T cells.

The specimen was thymocytes. The source of these receptors is a boy under three years old with a congenital heart defect. Donor details come from another sample of the same person, matched by shared clones.

The chain recombines TRBV7-4 with TRBJ2-2, with TRBD2 matching 7 bases. V lost 8 bases to trimming and J lost 0 bases; unmatched junction nucleotides: 12. Looked up from germline, CDR1 is SGHVT and CDR2 is SQSDAQ. This CDR3 has 17 amino acids. In DNA form, the CDR3 reads TGTGCCAGCGGCGGGGAGGGCGGGAACGCGAACACCGGGGAGCTGTTTTTT. Its protein is CASGGEGGNANTGELFF.

The chain combines TRBV6-6 with TRBJ1-1, with unresolved D. The V end was cut by 0 bases, the J end by 7 bases, with 12 bases between. CDR1 and CDR2 (germline): MNHNY, SVGAGI (reference sequence). The CDR3 length is 14 residues. CDR3 residues: CASSYSGKVGEAFF. The DNA for the CDR3 is TGTGCCAGCAGTTACTCCGGGAAGGTGGGTGAAGCTTTCTTT.

The chain combines TRBV7-9 with TRBJ2-7; D is possibly TRBD1 (5 bases). CDR3 length: 13 residues. Germline assignment: CDR1 SEHNR and CDR2 FQNEAQ (reference sequence). Trimming cost V 0 bases and J 2 bases, with 5 bases left between them. The chain's CDR3 is CASSLAGAYEQYF. DNA of the CDR3: TGTGCCAGCAGCTTAGCAGGGGCCTACGAGCAGTACTTC.

CDR3 sequence reads: CSVRLAGGRAGKNIQYF. The CDR3 DNA reads as TGCAGCGTTAGACTAGCGGGAGGGCGCGCGGGCAAAAACATTCAGTACTTC. V is TRBV29-1 and J is TRBJ2-4; 14 bases are a match to TRBD2. The trim removed 5 bases at V and 3 bases at J, leaving 9 bases unmatched. This CDR3 is 17 amino acids long. Looked up from germline, CDR1 is SQVTM and CDR2 is ANQGSEA.

This clone was counted only a few times. DNA of the CDR3: TGCGCCAGCAGCCAAGACGGACAGGGGCTGTACGAGCAGTACTTC. This codes for CASSQDGQGLYEQYF. The rearrangement joins TRBV4-3 to TRBJ2-7, with 9 bases lining up with TRBD1. Germline V gene data show CDR1 as LGHNA and CDR2 as YSLEER. With V trimmed by 0 bases and J by 4 bases, 4 bases remained unmatched. The CDR3 consists of 15 residues.

V usage is TRBV12-2 and J usage is TRBJ2-7; TRBD2, the table's D call, lacks a check against the DNA. TRBV12-2 has pseudogene status. The CDR3 extends over 16 amino acids. This chain's CDR3 is CASRLFSGRASYEQYF. The CDR3 nucleotides are TGTGCAAGTCGCTTATTCAGCGGGAGGGCCAGCTACGAGCAGTACTTC.

This chain uses TRBV28 with TRBJ2-1; 8 bases line up with TRBD2. CDR1 and CDR2 (germline): MDHEN, SYDVKM. Unmatched junction bases numbered 7, after V lost 5 bases and J lost 7 bases. The CDR3 length is 14 residues. The CDR3 reads CASSPPAGGNEQFF. The CDR3 coding sequence is TGTGCCAGCAGTCCGCCTGCGGGGGGTAATGAGCAGTTCTTC.

The gene calls are TRBV25-1 and TRBJ2-7; D is unclear. Trimming removed 2 bases at V and 3 bases at J, with 8 bases between. There are 13 residues in the CDR3. CDR1 and CDR2 (germline): MGHDK, SYGVNS. CDR3 nucleotide sequence: TGTGCCAGCAGTGAACCCTCAGGCTACGAGCAGTACTTC. It codes for CASSEPSGYEQYF.

This chain uses TRBV4-2 with TRBJ1-5, with no clear D. With 0 bases removed from V and 4 bases from J, the gap between germline ends came to 25 bases. CDR3 length: 20 amino acids. The germline gives CDR1 LGHNA, CDR2 YNFKEQ. For the CDR3, the DNA is TGTGCCAGCAGCCAAGATGGCGTGGCGCTAAGCAGAGCGTTAAATCAGCCCCAGCATTTT. It translates to CASSQDGVALSRALNQPQHF.

The CDR3 DNA is TGTGCCACATTTCAGGGTAGCGGGAGAACAGATACGCAGTATTTT. Amino acids: CATFQGSGRTDTQYF. The chain links TRBV6-5 to TRBJ2-3, with 9 bases that match TRBD2. V lost 10 bases, J lost 3 bases, and 11 bases stayed unmatched. From germline, CDR1 is MNHEY and CDR2 SVGAGI. The CDR3 sequence is 15 residues long.

This chain's CDR3 is CASSPVRGGSYFSTDTQYF. In DNA, the CDR3 is TGTGCCAGCAGCCCCGTCCGGGGGGGGAGCTACTTTAGCACAGATACGCAGTATTTT. The rearrangement uses TRBV5-6 and TRBJ2-3, with 8 bases that match TRBD2. The CDR3 runs 19 residues. Losses at the gene ends were 4 bases for V and 0 bases for J; bases not matched to a gene: 16. From germline, CDR1 is SGHDT and CDR2 YYEEEE. The complete variable domain, with remaining parts taken from reference TRBV5-6 and TRBJ2-3, reads DAGVTQSPTHLIKTRGQQVTLRCSPKSGHDTVSWYQQALGQGPQFIFQYYEEEERQRGNFPDRFSGHQFPNYSSELNVNALLLGDSALYLCASSPVRGGSYFSTDTQYFGPGTRLTVL.

CDR3 loop: CASSRDQVNMGFGELFF. The CDR3, as DNA: TGTGCCAGCAGCCGAGATCAGGTCAACATGGGTTTCGGGGAGCTGTTTTTT. This chain joins TRBV7-2 and TRBJ2-2; the D is unclear. Germline lookup yields CDR1 SGHTA and CDR2 FQGNSA. The length of the CDR3 is 17 residues. Trimming stripped 5 bases from V and 7 bases from J, with 23 bases between.

DNA for the CDR3: TGTGCCAGCAGCCATAGGACAGGTTATAATTCACCCCTCCACTTT. Amino acid sequence: CASSHRTGYNSPLHF. This rearrangement joins TRBV28 to TRBJ1-6, with 7 positions matching TRBD1. This CDR3 is 15 amino acids long. Unmatched junction bases numbered 6, after V lost 6 bases and J lost 4 bases. Germline lookup yields CDR1 MDHEN and CDR2 SYDVKM. Drawing the rest from reference TRBV28 and TRBJ1-6, the complete variable domain is DVKVTQSSRYLVKRTGEKVFLECVQDMDHENMFWYRQDPGLGLRLIYFSYDVKMKEKGDIPEGYSVSREKKERFSLILESASTNQTSMYLCASSHRTGYNSPLHFGNGTRLTVT.

The chain uses TRBV2 and TRBJ1-1; TRBD1 matches at 7 bases. Unmatched junction bases numbered 10, after V lost 2 bases and J lost 4 bases. The germline gives CDR1 SNHLY, CDR2 FYNNEI. The CDR3 runs to 16 residues. The CDR3 loop reads CASSERSGQASTEAFF. CDR3 sequence (DNA): TGTGCCAGCAGTGAAAGGAGTGGACAGGCATCCACTGAAGCTTTCTTT.

To note about this clone: A junction boundary mismatches the germline segment, possibly from a read error. The V and J genes are TRBV25-1 and TRBJ1-1; 11 positions agree with TRBD1. Germline V gene data show CDR1 as MGHDK and CDR2 as SYGVNS. The CDR3 loop spans 14 amino acids. The CDR3 DNA reads as TGTGCCGGCAGTGGGGGACAGGGGGACACTGAAGCTTTCTTT. It specifies CAGSGGQGDTEAFF.

The CDR3 nucleotides read TGCGCCAGCAGCCAAGTTGGGGGGGTACAAGAGACCCAGTACTTC. It translates to CASSQVGGVQETQYF. This chain joins TRBV4-1 and TRBJ2-5, with 7 bases aligning to TRBD2. CDR1 and CDR2 (germline): MGHRA, YSYEKL. This CDR3 has 15 residues. Germline trimming cut 1 base from V and 2 bases from J; bases unmatched to any gene: 4.

The chain has TRBV4-2 and TRBJ1-5; 7 bases align to TRBD1. The CDR3 consists of 14 residues. Germline CDR1 reads LGHNA; CDR2 reads YNFKEQ. After removal of 6 bases from V and 2 bases from J, the junction contained 4 bases not matched to a gene. CDR3 bases: TGTGCCAGCAGACCCGGGACAGGCAATCAGCCCCAGCATTTT. It specifies CASRPGTGNQPQHF.

The chain links TRBV9 to TRBJ2-1, with D perhaps matching TRBD1 (5 bases). The V and J ends lost 4 bases and 3 bases respectively, with 14 bases between them. The CDR3 covers 15 residues. Germline lookup yields CDR1 SGDLS and CDR2 YYNGEE. The CDR3 nucleotides read TGTGCCAGCAGCTCCCATAGGACACACTACAATGAGCAGTTCTTC. Amino acids: CASSSHRTHYNEQFF. The entire variable domain, with the rest obtained from reference TRBV9 and TRBJ2-1, is as follows: DSGVTQTPKHLITATGQRVTLRCSPRSGDLSVYWYQQSLDQGLQFLIQYYNGEERAKGNILERFSAQQFPDLHSELNLSSLELGDSALYFCASSSHRTHYNEQFFGPGTRLTVL.